These 3 T cell receptor beta chains were all obtained from the same sample, sequenced in a study of OX40 agonist ivuxolimab in advanced cancers. Clones were read by immunoSEQ multiplex PCR, and TCRdb kept only the in-frame ones, dropping some. Of around 70,000 clones listed, roughly four fifths are singletons. Sequences were derived from CD4+ or CD8+ T cells sorted from blood, sampled in a trial of the OX40 agonist ivuxolimab. The receptor set was obtained from an adult with an advanced solid tumor such as melanoma, head and neck, liver or kidney cancer.

The chain couples TRBV5-4 to TRBJ2-7; unclear D gene. The V and J ends lost 1 base and 4 bases respectively, with 12 bases between them. Germline V gene lookup returns CDR1 SGHNT and CDR2 YYREEE (reference sequence). This CDR3 comprises 14 residues. The CDR3 reads CASSLTTTSYEQYF. As DNA, the CDR3 is TGTGCCAGCAGCTTGACTACTACCTCATACGAGCAGTACTTC.

The V gene is TRBV7-2, the J gene TRBJ2-7; no clear D. Trimming cost V 5 bases and J 3 bases, with 11 bases left between them. This CDR3 comprises 13 residues. The germline CDR1 and CDR2 sequences are SGHTA and FQGNSA. CDR3 in amino acids: CASSPSLRYEQYF. The CDR3 DNA sequence: TGTGCCAGCAGCCCCTCTCTTCGCTACGAGCAGTACTTC.

By sample fraction, this clone is medium-sized. The gene calls are TRBV19 and TRBJ1-1; D may be TRBD1 (6 bases). This CDR3 has 14 residues. Germline CDR1 is LNHDA and CDR2 is SQIVND (reference sequence). Between the trimmed V and J ends, which lost 3 bases and 4 bases, there was a span of 12 bases. CDR3 loop: CASSMPQGATEAFF. CDR3 DNA: TGTGCCAGTAGTATGCCACAGGGAGCCACTGAAGCTTTCTTT.